A few counts support the clone carrying this TCR beta chain. The antigen is unknown. This sample is drawn from a study of early T cells in non-severe SARS-CoV-2 infection. Study-wide background: Sequencing of unsorted whole blood was done on bulk RNA, leaving chains unpaired.

Unique molecular identifiers were affixed to single, distinct cDNA molecules. TCRdb called the 5' RACE reads again in MiXCR, with one record for every CDR3 protein. Among some 98,000 distinct CDR3 sequences listed, approximately 17% were seen once. Findings of the study overall: Clonotype matching in VDJdb favored anti-spike CD8 responses and did not capture private and CD4 specificities.

Sequenced sample: whole blood. The receptor was isolated from an adult who was a healthcare worker with PCR-confirmed SARS-CoV-2 infection or an uninfected control (not recorded which).

CDR3 loop: CASSTGLAGGTHEQYF. The CDR3 DNA sequence: TGTGCCAGCAGCACGGGACTAGCGGGGGGCACCCACGAGCAGTACTTC. This rearrangement joins TRBV7-2 to TRBJ2-7, with 15 bases that match TRBD2. The CDR3 has 16 residues. Germline lookup yields CDR1 SGHTA and CDR2 FQGNSA. V lost 5 bases and J lost 5; bases outside the gene matches: 7.